The T cell receptor beta chain under discussion was sequenced for a study of neurological immune-mediated disorders. Germline CDR1 and CDR2: MDHEN and SYDVKM. V lost 11 bases to trimming and J lost 5 bases, with 24 bases between them. This CDR3 has 15 amino acids. This clonotype was recorded many times. Antigen: not known. General study points: No sharing of CDR3 amino acid sequences was observed among expanded clones across subjects, suggesting private repertoires in all groups.

As for the cDNA, it was generated by 5'RACE with 10-nucleotide random UMIs. Each CDR3 protein is one row after TCRdb ran MiXCR on the 5' RACE reads. The sample lists 50,000 to 60,000 distinct CDR3 sequences; around 17% were seen once. The sample taken for sequencing was PBMCs. V gene TRBV28 combines with J gene TRBJ2-5; the D gene is possibly TRBD1 (7 bases). The clonotype comes from a man aged 60-69 years in good health. The CDR3 DNA is TGTGCCGGAGGGGGCGTCGGGGGCGAGGGGGAGACCCAGTACTTC. It codes for CAGGGVGGEGETQYF. The full variable domain, with the rest looked up from reference TRBV28 and TRBJ2-5, is DVKVTQSSRYLVKRTGEKVFLECVQDMDHENMFWYRQDPGLGLRLIYFSYDVKMKEKGDIPEGYSVSREKKERFSLILESASTNQTSMYLCAGGGVGGEGETQYFGPGTRLLVL.